The sequence of this TCR beta chain was determined in a study of blood T cells in healthy people across ages. Study results and caveats: Higher diversity and more naive CD4+ cells were features of long-lived donors, compared to aged donors. Measured against age, TCR beta diversity per million T cells decreased in a roughly linear manner.

Note on this clonotype: Its antigen is currently unknown.

Primed by a sample-barcoded 5' primer and a J-beta primer mix, a second PCR proceeded for 7 to 11 cycles. TCRdb passed the 5' RACE reads through MiXCR, listing each CDR3 protein once. Among approximately 960,000 distinct CDR3 sequences listed, approximately 32% were seen once. The germline V and J ends were trimmed by 0 bases and 12 bases, with 12 bases remaining between them. Germline V gene sequence: CDR1 LGHDT, CDR2 YNNKEL (reference sequence). The CDR3 runs 13 residues. The sample was also reused in another study, on T cells of mothers and their children. From that study: Sequencing returned over 10 million TCR beta CDR3 reads per mother and approximately 3 million per child.

The sample was blood. This chain connects TRBV3-1 to TRBJ2-1, with D perhaps being TRBD1 or TRBD2 (5 bases each). The source is a woman aged 40 to 55 in good health. In DNA, the CDR3 is TGTGCCAGCAGCCAAGAACTCGGGACGGGGCAGTTCTTC. Its translation: CASSQELGTGQFF.